A single TCR beta chain is shown here with its context. Libraries were prepared by immunoSEQ multiplex PCR; TCRdb keeps only in-frame clonotypes and omits some of them. This sample has 150,000 to 200,000 clones; around 73% occur once, and the top ten carry roughly a sixth. This sample stems from a study of blood T cell repertoires in COVID-19. Self-reported history from a screening survey and questionnaire set each donor's cohort. The CDR3 has 12 amino acids. V shed 1 base and J shed 12 bases, with 10 bases lying between them. Germline CDR1 is LNHNV and CDR2 is YYDKDF (reference sequence). This TCR derives from a woman in her fifties or sixties who had recovered from COVID-19. The chain employs TRBV15 and TRBJ2-1, with D unresolved. Sequencing input: PBMCs or T cells enriched from blood (not recorded which). The CDR3 protein is CATSRGLSGQFF. In DNA form, the CDR3 reads TGTGCCACCAGCAGAGGCCTTTCCGGGCAGTTCTTC.